Here is one TCR beta chain with its context. Its specificity is not known. These data come from a study of beta chain features in type 1 diabetes. Trimming took off 0 bases at V and 2 bases at J, with 10 bases between the two ends. This CDR3 comprises 15 residues. Germline values: CDR1 SGHRS, CDR2 YFSETQ. The authors reverse transcribed all of the isolated RNA, so sequencing captured expressed TCRB transcripts. Each sample of naive, central memory or regulatory T cells had, on average, about 3.5 million reads. Repertoires were generated with immunoSEQ multiplex PCR, while TCRdb's copy carries only in-frame clones and drops some. The table lists about 260,000 clones, around 68% of them singletons. Study results and caveats: All four CD4+ subsets of Type 1 diabetes patients contained TCRB CDR3s that were moderately but significantly shorter.

Source material: naive CD4+ T cells from blood. V is TRBV5-1 and J is TRBJ2-3, with a tentative D call TRBD2 (5 bases). The sequence derives from a man under 40 in good health. Here the CDR3 DNA reads TGCGCCAGCAGCTTGGTGGCCGGGAACACAGATACGCAGTATTTT. It encodes CASSLVAGNTDTQYF.